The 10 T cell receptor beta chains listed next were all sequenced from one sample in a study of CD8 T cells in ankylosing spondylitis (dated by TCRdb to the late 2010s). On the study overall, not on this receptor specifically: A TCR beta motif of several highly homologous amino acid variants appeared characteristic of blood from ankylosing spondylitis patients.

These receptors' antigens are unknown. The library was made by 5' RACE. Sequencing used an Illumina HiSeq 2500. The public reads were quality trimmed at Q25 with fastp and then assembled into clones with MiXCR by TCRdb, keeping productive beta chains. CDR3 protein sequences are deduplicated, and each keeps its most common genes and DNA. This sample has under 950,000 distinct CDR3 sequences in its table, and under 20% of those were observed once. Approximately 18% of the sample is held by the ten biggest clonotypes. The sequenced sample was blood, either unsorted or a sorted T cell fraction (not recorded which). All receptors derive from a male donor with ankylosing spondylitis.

The CDR3 bases are TGTGCCAGCAGACAAGGGACGCGGACCTACGAGCAGTACTTC. Translation: CASRQGTRTYEQYF. V is TRBV13 and J is TRBJ2-7; D may match TRBD1 or TRBD2 (5 bases each). Germline lookup yields CDR1 PRHDT and CDR2 FYEKMQ (reference sequence). V lost 6 bases and J 2 bases, leaving 14 bases between the germline ends. The CDR3 consists of 14 residues.

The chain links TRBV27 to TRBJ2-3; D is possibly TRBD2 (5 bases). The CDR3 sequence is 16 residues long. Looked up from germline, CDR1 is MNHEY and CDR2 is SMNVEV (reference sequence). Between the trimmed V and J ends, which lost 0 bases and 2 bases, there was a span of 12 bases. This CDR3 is CASSLSRADHTDTQYF. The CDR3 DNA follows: TGTGCCAGCAGTTTATCGAGGGCAGATCACACAGATACGCAGTATTTT.

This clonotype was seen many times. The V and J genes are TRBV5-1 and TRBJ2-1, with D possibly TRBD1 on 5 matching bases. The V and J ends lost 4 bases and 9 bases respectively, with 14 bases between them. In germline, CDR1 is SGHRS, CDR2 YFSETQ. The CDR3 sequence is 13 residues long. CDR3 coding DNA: TGCGCCAGCAGCATGACAGTGGTACGTGAGCAGTTCTTC. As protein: CASSMTVVREQFF.

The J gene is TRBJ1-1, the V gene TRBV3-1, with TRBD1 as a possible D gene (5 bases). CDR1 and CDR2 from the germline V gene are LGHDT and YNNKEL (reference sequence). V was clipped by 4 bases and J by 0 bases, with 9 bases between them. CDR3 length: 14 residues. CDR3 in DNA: TGTGCCAGCAGCCGACAGAACTTGAACACTGAAGCTTTCTTT. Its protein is CASSRQNLNTEAFF.

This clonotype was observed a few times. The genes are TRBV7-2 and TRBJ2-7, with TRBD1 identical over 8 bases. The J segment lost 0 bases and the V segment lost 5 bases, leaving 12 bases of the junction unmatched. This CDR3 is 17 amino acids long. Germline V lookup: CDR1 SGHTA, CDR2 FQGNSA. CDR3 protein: CASSPGLGTGHSYEQYF. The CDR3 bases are TGTGCCAGCAGCCCGGGTTTGGGGACAGGACACTCCTACGAGCAGTACTTC. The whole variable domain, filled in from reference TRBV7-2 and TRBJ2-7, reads GAGVSQSPSNKVTEKGKDVELRCDPISGHTALYWYRQSLGQGLEFLIYFQGNSAPDKSGLPSDRFSAERTGGSVSTLTIQRTQQEDSAVYLCASSPGLGTGHSYEQYFGPGTRLTVT.

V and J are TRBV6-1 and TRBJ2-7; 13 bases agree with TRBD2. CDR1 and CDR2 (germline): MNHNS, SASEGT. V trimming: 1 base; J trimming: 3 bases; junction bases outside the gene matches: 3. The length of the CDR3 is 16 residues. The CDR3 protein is CASSEGGTSGDYEQYF. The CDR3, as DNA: TGTGCCAGCAGTGAAGGCGGGACTAGCGGGGACTACGAGCAGTACTTC.

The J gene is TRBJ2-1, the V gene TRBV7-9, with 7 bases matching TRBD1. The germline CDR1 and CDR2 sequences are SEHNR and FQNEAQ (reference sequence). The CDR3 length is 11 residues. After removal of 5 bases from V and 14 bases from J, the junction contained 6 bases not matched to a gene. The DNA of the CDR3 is TGTGCCAGCAGCCCGGGACAGAACAAGTTCTTC. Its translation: CASSPGQNKFF.

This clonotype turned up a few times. In DNA, the CDR3 is TGCAGTGCTAGAGATGCGGTTGGCAGGTCCTCCTCTCCCCAGCATTTT. This codes for CSARDAVGRSSSPQHF. The chain joins TRBV20-1 to TRBJ1-5; the D is unclear. V lost 0 bases and J lost 10, with 22 bases in between. The V gene's germline CDR1 is DFQATT and CDR2 SNEGSKA (reference sequence). This CDR3 has 16 residues.

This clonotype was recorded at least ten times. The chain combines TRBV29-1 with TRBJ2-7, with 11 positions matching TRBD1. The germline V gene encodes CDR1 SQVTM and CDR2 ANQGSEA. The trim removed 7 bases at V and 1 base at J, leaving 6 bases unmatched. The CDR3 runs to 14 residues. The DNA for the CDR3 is TGCAGCGCAACCCGGGACAGGGGGTCCTACGAGCAGTACTTC. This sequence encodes CSATRDRGSYEQYF.

The CDR3 protein is CATSDMTGNQPQHF. The CDR3 DNA reads as TGTGCCACCAGTGACATGACAGGCAATCAGCCCCAGCATTTT. This sequence joins TRBV24-1 and TRBJ1-5, with D possibly being TRBD1 (5 bases). Germline V CDR1 and CDR2: KGHDR, SFDVKD. Trimming removed 4 bases from V and 2 bases from J, with 8 bases in between. This CDR3 region has 14 residues.